This T cell receptor beta chain was recorded in a study of CD8+CD57+ T cells in acquired aplastic anemia. Overall study: Yields of DNA that came from sorted CD4+ and CD8+ cells averaged 3.2 ug. Study-level findings and limits: Around 27 sequences, all CD8+ CDR3, were shared between patients and controls. With respect to CD8+ Simpson's diversity, patients and controls did not differ significantly.

Sequencing involved patients with CD8+CD57+ cell expansion previously shown by flow cytometry. Severe acquired aplastic anemia was present in every patient. In the case of this clonotype: Its antigen is not identified.

Germline V gene lookup returns CDR1 SGHRS and CDR2 YFSETQ. This CDR3 spans 14 amino acids. Trimming removed 0 bases at V and 4 bases at J, with 10 bases between. Genomic DNA, the template, was used for profiling of the TCR beta VDJ and CDR3. TCRdb independently ran MiXCR on the reads; one entry per CDR3 protein. The data hold 310,000 or so distinct CDR3 sequences, with approximately 57% observed a single time. The V call is TRBV5-1, the J call TRBJ1-1; D gene unclear. The receptor's source is a human donor with aplastic anemia. The sequenced material came from sorted CD4+, CD8+, or CD8+CD57+ T cells (not recorded which) from PBMCs. The CDR3 DNA reads as TGCGCCAGCAGCTTGGAGGGAGGGATCACTGAAGCTTTCTTT. This codes for CASSLEGGITEAFF.